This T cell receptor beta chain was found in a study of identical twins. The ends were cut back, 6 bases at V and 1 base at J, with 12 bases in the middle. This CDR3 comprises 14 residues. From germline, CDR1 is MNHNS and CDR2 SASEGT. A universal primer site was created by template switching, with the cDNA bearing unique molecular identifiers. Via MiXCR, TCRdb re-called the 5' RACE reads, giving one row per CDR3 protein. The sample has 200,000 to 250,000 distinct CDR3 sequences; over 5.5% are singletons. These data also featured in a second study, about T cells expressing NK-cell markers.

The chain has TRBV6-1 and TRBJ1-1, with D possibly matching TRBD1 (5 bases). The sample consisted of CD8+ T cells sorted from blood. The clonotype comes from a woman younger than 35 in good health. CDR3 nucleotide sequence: TGTGCCAGCAGACGCACAGGCCAGAACACTGAAGCTTTCTTT. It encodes CASRRTGQNTEAFF.